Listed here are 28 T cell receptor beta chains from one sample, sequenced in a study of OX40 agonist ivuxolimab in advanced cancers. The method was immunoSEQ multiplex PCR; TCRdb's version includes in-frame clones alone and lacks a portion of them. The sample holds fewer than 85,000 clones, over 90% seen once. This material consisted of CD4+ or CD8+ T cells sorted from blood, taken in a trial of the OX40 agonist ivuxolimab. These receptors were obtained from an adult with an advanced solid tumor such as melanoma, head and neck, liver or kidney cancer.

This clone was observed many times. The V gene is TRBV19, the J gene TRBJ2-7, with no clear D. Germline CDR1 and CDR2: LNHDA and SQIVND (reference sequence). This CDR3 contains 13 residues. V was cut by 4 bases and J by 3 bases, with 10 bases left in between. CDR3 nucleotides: TGTGCCAGTAGTAATCTGGAGAGCTACGAGCAGTACTTC. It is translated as CASSNLESYEQYF.

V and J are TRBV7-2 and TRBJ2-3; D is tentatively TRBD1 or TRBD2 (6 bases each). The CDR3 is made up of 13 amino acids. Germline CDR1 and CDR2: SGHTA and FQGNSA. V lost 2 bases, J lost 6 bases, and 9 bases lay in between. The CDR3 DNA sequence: TGTGCCAGCAGCTTACGGGGGCAGGATACGCAGTATTTT. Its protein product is CASSLRGQDTQYF.

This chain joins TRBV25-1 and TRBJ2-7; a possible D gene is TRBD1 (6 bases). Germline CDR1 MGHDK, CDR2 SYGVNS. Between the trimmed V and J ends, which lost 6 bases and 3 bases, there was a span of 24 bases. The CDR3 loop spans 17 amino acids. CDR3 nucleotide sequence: TGTGCCAGCAGCGCGTCACCGGGACAAGGATCCAGCTACGAGCAGTACTTC. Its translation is CASSASPGQGSSYEQYF.

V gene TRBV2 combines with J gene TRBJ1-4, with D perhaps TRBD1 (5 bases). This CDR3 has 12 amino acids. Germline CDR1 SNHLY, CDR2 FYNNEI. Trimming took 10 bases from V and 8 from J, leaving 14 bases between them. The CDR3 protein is CATGTRGEKLFF. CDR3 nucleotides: TGTGCCACAGGGACCCGGGGGGAAAAACTGTTTTTT.

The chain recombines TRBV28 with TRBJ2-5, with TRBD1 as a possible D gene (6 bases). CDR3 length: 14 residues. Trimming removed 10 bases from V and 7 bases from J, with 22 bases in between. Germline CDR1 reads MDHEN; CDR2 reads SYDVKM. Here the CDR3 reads CATNRVVKSGTQYF. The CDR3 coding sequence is TGTGCCACTAACAGGGTGGTGAAGTCCGGGACCCAGTACTTC.

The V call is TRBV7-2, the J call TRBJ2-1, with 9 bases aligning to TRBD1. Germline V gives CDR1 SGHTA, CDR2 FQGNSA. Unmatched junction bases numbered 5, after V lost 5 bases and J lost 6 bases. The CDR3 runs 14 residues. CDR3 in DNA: TGTGCCAGCAGCCGCGGGACAGGGAGCAATGAGCAGTTCTTC. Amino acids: CASSRGTGSNEQFF.

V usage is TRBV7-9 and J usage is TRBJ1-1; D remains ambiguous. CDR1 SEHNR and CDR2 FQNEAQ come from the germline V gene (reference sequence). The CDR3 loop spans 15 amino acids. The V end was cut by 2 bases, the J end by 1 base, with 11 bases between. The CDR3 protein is CASSLQSGWNTEAFF. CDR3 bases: TGTGCCAGCAGCTTACAGTCGGGGTGGAACACTGAAGCTTTCTTT. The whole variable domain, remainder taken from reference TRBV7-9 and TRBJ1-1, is DTGVSQNPRHKITKRGQNVTFRCDPISEHNRLYWYRQTLGQGPEFLTYFQNEAQLEKSRLLSDRFSAERPKGSFSTLEIQRTEQGDSAMYLCASSLQSGWNTEAFFGQGTRLTVV.

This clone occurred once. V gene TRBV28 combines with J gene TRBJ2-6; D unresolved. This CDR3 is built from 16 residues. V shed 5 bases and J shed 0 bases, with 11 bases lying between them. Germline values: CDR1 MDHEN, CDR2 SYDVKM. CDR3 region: CASSPLRASGANVLTF. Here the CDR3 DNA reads TGTGCCAGCAGTCCCCTACGGGCCTCTGGGGCCAACGTCCTGACTTTC. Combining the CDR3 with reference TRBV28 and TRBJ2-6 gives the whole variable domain DVKVTQSSRYLVKRTGEKVFLECVQDMDHENMFWYRQDPGLGLRLIYFSYDVKMKEKGDIPEGYSVSREKKERFSLILESASTNQTSMYLCASSPLRASGANVLTFGAGSRLTVL.

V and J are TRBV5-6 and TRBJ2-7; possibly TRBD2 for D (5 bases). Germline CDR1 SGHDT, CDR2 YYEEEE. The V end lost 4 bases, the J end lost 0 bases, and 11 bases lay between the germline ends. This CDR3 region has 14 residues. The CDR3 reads CASSRTGSSYEQYF. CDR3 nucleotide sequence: TGTGCCAGCAGCAGGACTGGGAGCTCCTACGAGCAGTACTTC.

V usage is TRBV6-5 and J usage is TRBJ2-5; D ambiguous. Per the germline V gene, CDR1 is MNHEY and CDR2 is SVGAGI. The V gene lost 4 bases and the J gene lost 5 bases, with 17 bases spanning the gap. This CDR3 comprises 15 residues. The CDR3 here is CASSSLPGSRETQYF. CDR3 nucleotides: TGTGCCAGCAGTTCCCTTCCCGGGTCCCGGGAGACCCAGTACTTC.

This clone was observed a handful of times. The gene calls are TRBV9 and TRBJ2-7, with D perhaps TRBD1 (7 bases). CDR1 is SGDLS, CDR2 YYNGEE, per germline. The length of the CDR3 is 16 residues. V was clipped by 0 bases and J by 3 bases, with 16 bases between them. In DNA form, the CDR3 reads TGTGCCAGCAGCGTAGAGCCAGGGGGGAGGATCTACGAGCAGTACTTC. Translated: CASSVEPGGRIYEQYF.

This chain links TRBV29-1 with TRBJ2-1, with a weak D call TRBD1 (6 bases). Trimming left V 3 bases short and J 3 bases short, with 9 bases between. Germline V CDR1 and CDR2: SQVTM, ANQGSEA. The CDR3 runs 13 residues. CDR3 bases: TGCAGCGTTGACAGGGGATTCTACAATGAGCAGTTCTTC. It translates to CSVDRGFYNEQFF.

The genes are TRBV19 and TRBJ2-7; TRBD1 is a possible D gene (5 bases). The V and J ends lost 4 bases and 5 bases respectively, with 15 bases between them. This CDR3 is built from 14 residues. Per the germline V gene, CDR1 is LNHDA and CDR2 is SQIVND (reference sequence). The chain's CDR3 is CASSKSQGYNEQYF. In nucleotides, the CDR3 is TGTGCCAGTAGTAAGAGTCAGGGATACAACGAGCAGTACTTC.

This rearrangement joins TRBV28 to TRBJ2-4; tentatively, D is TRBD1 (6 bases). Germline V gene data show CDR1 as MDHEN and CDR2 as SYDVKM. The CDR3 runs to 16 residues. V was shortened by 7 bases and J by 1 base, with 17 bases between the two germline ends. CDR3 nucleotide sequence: TGTGCCAGCACCCGACCTACAGGGATGGCCAAAAACATTCAGTACTTC. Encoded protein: CASTRPTGMAKNIQYF. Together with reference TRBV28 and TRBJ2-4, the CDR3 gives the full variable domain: DVKVTQSSRYLVKRTGEKVFLECVQDMDHENMFWYRQDPGLGLRLIYFSYDVKMKEKGDIPEGYSVSREKKERFSLILESASTNQTSMYLCASTRPTGMAKNIQYFGAGTRLSVL.

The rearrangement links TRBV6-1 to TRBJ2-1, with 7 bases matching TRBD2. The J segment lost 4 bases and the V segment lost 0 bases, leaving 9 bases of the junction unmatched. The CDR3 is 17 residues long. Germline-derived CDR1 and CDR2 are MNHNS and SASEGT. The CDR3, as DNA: TGTGCCAGCAGTGAAGCCTTGCTAGCGGCGTCTTACAATGAGCAGTTCTTC. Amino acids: CASSEALLAASYNEQFF.

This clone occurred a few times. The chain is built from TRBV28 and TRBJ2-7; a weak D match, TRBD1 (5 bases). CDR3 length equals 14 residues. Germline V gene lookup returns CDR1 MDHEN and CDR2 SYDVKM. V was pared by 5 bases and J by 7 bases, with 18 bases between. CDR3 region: CASSADTQFREQYF. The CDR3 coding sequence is TGTGCCAGCAGTGCGGACACCCAATTTAGGGAGCAGTACTTC.

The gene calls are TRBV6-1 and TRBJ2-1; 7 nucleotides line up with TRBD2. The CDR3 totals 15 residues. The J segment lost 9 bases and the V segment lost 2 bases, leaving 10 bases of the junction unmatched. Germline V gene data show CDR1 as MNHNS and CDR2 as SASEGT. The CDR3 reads CASSERREILVEQFF. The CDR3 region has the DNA TGTGCCAGCAGTGAACGGCGGGAGATTTTGGTTGAGCAGTTCTTC.

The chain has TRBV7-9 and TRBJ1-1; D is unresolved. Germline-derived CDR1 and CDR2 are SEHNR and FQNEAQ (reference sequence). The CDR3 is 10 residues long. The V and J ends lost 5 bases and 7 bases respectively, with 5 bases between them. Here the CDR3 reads CASSPGEAFF. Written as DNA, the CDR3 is TGTGCCAGCAGCCCAGGTGAAGCTTTCTTT. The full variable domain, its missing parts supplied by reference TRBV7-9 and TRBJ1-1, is DTGVSQNPRHKITKRGQNVTFRCDPISEHNRLYWYRQTLGQGPEFLTYFQNEAQLEKSRLLSDRFSAERPKGSFSTLEIQRTEQGDSAMYLCASSPGEAFFGQGTRLTVV.

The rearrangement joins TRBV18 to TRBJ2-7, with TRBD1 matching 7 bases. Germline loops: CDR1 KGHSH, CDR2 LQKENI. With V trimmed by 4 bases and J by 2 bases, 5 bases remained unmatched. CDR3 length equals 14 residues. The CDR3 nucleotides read TGTGCCAGCTCACGAGGACAGGAGACCTACGAGCAGTACTTC. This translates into CASSRGQETYEQYF.

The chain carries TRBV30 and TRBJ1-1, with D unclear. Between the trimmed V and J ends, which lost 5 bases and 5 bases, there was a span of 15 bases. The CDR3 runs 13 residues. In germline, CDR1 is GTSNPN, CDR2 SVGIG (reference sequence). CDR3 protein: CAWGLVLGTEAFF. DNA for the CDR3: TGTGCCTGGGGGCTAGTTTTGGGGACTGAAGCTTTCTTT.

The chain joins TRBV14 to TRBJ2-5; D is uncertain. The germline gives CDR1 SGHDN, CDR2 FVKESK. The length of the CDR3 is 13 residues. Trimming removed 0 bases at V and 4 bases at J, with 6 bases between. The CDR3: CASSQDRRETQYF. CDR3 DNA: TGTGCCAGCAGCCAAGATCGGAGAGAGACCCAGTACTTC.

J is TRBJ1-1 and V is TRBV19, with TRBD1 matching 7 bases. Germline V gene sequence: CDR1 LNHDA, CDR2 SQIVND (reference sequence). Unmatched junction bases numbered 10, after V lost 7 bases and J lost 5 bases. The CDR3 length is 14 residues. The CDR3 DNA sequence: TGTGCCAGTAAACCGACAGGGCGGTGGACTGAAGCTTTCTTT. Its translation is CASKPTGRWTEAFF.

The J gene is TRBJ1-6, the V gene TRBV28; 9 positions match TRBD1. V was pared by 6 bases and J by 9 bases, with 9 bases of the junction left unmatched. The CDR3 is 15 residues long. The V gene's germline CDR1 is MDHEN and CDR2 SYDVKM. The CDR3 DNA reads TGTGCCAGCAGCCAGGGGACAGGGAATGGTTCACCCCTCCACTTT. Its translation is CASSQGTGNGSPLHF.

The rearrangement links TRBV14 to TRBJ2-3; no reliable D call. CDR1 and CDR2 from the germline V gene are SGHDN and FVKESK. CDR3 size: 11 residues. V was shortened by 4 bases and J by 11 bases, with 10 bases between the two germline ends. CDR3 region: CASSPSRRQYF. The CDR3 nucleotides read TGTGCCAGCAGCCCTAGTCGTAGGCAGTATTTT.

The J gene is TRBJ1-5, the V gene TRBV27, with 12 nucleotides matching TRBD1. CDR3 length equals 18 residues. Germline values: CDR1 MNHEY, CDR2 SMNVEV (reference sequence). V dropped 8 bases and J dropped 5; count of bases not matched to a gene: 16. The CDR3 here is CASRKIRGGTGGDQPQHF. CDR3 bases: TGTGCCAGCCGAAAGATCAGAGGCGGGACAGGGGGCGATCAGCCCCAGCATTTT.

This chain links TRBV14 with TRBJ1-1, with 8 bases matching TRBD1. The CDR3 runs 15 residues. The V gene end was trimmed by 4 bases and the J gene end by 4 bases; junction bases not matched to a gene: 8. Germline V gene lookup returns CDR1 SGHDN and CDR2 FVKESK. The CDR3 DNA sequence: TGTGCCAGCAGCCCTTCGGACAGGGCGGGCACTGAAGCTTTCTTT. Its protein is CASSPSDRAGTEAFF.

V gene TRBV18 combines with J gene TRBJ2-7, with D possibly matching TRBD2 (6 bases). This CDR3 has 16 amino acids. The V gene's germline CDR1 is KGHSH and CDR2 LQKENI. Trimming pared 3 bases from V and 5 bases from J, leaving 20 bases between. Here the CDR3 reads CASSPLAVTRGDEQYF. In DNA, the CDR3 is TGTGCCAGCTCACCCTTAGCGGTTACGAGGGGAGACGAGCAGTACTTC.

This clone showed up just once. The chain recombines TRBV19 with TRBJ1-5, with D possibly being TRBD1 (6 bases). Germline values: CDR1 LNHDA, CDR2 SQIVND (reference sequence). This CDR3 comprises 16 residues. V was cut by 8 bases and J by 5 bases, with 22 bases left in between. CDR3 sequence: CASRKGAGDDHQPQHF. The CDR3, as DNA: TGTGCCAGTCGGAAGGGCGCAGGGGACGACCATCAGCCCCAGCATTTT.